These 21 T cell receptor beta chains share one sample of origin, sequenced in a study of T-cell memory formation after mild COVID-19. TCRdb fed the 5' RACE reads into MiXCR, producing one record per CDR3 protein. The sample lists hundreds of thousands of distinct CDR3 sequences, around 15% occurring once. The source material was PBMCs or a T cell subset sorted from them (not recorded which). The receptors here all came from a young man who had mild COVID-19 (a few samples of this study predate the infection). Cell type and time point are not known.

This chain joins TRBV11-2 and TRBJ1-2; D is perhaps TRBD1 (6 bases). Trimming removed 5 bases at V and 7 bases at J, with 14 bases between. CDR3 size: 13 residues. The germline CDR1 and CDR2 sequences are SGHAT and FQNNGV. The CDR3 loop is CASSREAGAGYTF. The CDR3 nucleotides read TGTGCCAGCAGCCGTGAAGCAGGGGCTGGCTACACCTTC.

The rearrangement uses TRBV3-1 and TRBJ2-1; D is possibly TRBD1 or TRBD2 (6 bases each). Trimming stripped 3 bases from V and 9 bases from J, with 24 bases between. CDR3 length: 17 amino acids. Germline values: CDR1 LGHDT, CDR2 YNNKEL (reference sequence). As DNA, the CDR3 is TGTGCCAGCAGCCACCGGTCGGTTTTGGGGGGCCTGGGTGAGCAGTTCTTC. Encoded protein: CASSHRSVLGGLGEQFF.

There are many counts of this clonotype. The chain links TRBV6-5 to TRBJ2-1, with 9 bases aligning to TRBD1. The CDR3 consists of 15 residues. Per germline, CDR1 MNHEY and CDR2 SVGAGI. Trimming at V came to 6 bases and at J to 9 bases, leaving 12 bases not matched to a gene. In DNA form, the CDR3 reads TGTGCCAGCAGCCCACGCGGGACAGGGCATCGTGAGCAGTTCTTC. Translating it yields CASSPRGTGHREQFF.

The chain is built from TRBV29-1 and TRBJ2-1, with D unresolved. The CDR3 is 10 amino acids. Germline loops: CDR1 SQVTM, CDR2 ANQGSEA. Trimming took off 7 bases at V and 2 bases at J, with 3 bases between the two ends. The CDR3 loop is CSGAYNEQFF. Written as DNA, the CDR3 is TGCAGCGGCGCCTACAATGAGCAGTTCTTC.

This clonotype was observed a few times. The genes are TRBV6-6 and TRBJ2-2; D is undetermined. The CDR3 runs to 14 residues. V was cut by 4 bases and J by 0 bases, with 6 bases left in between. The germline gives CDR1 MNHNY, CDR2 SVGAGI (reference sequence). CDR3: CASSWLPNTGELFF. CDR3 nucleotide sequence: TGTGCCAGCAGTTGGCTCCCGAACACCGGGGAGCTGTTTTTT.

The rearrangement joins TRBV7-2 to TRBJ2-6; TRBD2 aligns across 7 bases. CDR1 SGHTA and CDR2 FQGNSA come from the germline V gene. V dropped 2 bases and J dropped 4; count of bases not matched to a gene: 8. The CDR3 totals 17 residues. As DNA, the CDR3 is TGTGCCAGCAGCTTAAAGTGGGGAGGGACCGGGGCCAACGTCCTGACTTTC. Translating it yields CASSLKWGGTGANVLTF.

The table lists this clonotype with a few counts. V gene TRBV27 combines with J gene TRBJ2-5, with TRBD2 matching 13 bases. Trimming at V came to 6 bases and at J to 5 bases, leaving 18 bases not matched to a gene. The CDR3 totals 19 residues. Per germline, CDR1 MNHEY and CDR2 SMNVEV (reference sequence). The CDR3 spells CASSWGVPGTSGAVETQYF. The CDR3 DNA reads TGTGCCAGCAGCTGGGGGGTCCCCGGGACTAGCGGGGCGGTCGAGACCCAGTACTTC.

This clonotype was found a few times. This chain connects TRBV6-5 to TRBJ1-1; 11 bases fit TRBD1. V lost 4 bases, J lost 7 bases, and 2 bases stayed unmatched. The CDR3 runs to 13 residues. The germline gives CDR1 MNHEY, CDR2 SVGAGI. The CDR3 here is CASSWGTGGEAFF. Written as DNA, the CDR3 is TGTGCCAGCAGTTGGGGGACAGGGGGTGAAGCTTTCTTT.

At least ten counts were recorded for this clonotype. This chain uses TRBV11-2 with TRBJ2-3; a possible D gene is TRBD1 (5 bases). The ends were cut back, 5 bases at V and 4 bases at J, with 22 bases in the middle. The length of the CDR3 is 17 residues. The germline gives CDR1 SGHAT, CDR2 FQNNGV. CDR3: CASSPLQGAWSADTQYF. As DNA, the CDR3 is TGTGCCAGCAGCCCACTGCAAGGGGCCTGGAGCGCAGATACGCAGTATTTT.

This clonotype has more than one count but fewer than ten. The V call is TRBV28, the J call TRBJ1-2; maybe TRBD1 (6 bases). V was clipped by 8 bases and J by 11 bases, with 21 bases between them. Per germline, CDR1 MDHEN and CDR2 SYDVKM. The CDR3 runs to 13 residues. The CDR3 DNA reads as TGTGCCAGCGTTACGGCTTATCAGGGGAGATACACCTTC. Amino acid sequence: CASVTAYQGRYTF.

This clonotype was picked up one time. The rearrangement uses TRBV6-2 or TRBV6-3 and TRBJ2-1, with TRBD2 matching 10 bases. This CDR3 region has 14 residues. The ends lost 8 bases at V and 3 bases at J; junction bases unmatched: 4. Germline values: CDR1 MNHEY, CDR2 SVGEGT. The CDR3 region is CASSSGGGYNEQFF. For the CDR3, the DNA is TGTGCCAGCTCCAGCGGGGGGGGCTACAATGAGCAGTTCTTC.

This clonotype was seen more than once but under ten times. The chain links TRBV4-1 to TRBJ2-2, with 10 positions matching TRBD2. The CDR3 length is 14 residues. The germline V gene encodes CDR1 MGHRA and CDR2 YSYEKL. V lost 6 bases to trimming and J lost 8 bases; unmatched junction nucleotides: 6. The CDR3 DNA is TGCGCCAGCAGGGGTAGCGGGGGGCTGGGGGAGCTGTTTTTT. Amino acid sequence: CASRGSGGLGELFF.

This clonotype showed up just a few times. This rearrangement joins TRBV5-5 to TRBJ1-1, with D unclear. This CDR3 has 14 residues. Trimming took 4 bases from V and 0 from J, leaving 10 bases between them. Germline V CDR1 and CDR2: SGHKS, YYEKEE (reference sequence). The CDR3 region is CASSVNGMNTEAFF. DNA for the CDR3: TGTGCCAGCAGCGTCAACGGCATGAACACTGAAGCTTTCTTT.

The chain joins TRBV25-1 to TRBJ1-2; D may be TRBD1 (5 bases). Germline lookup yields CDR1 MGHDK and CDR2 SYGVNS. The V and J ends lost 0 bases and 8 bases respectively, with 13 bases between them. The CDR3 spans 14 residues. CDR3 amino acids: CASSEYGTAKGYTF. CDR3 bases: TGTGCCAGCAGTGAATACGGGACCGCCAAGGGCTACACCTTC.

The chain uses TRBV7-9 and TRBJ1-3; D gene unclear. V lost 2 bases and J 4 bases, leaving 6 bases between the germline ends. The CDR3 consists of 13 residues. The germline V gene encodes CDR1 SEHNR and CDR2 FQNEAQ (reference sequence). The CDR3 sequence is CASSLNQGNTIYF. DNA of the CDR3: TGTGCCAGCAGCTTAAACCAGGGAAACACCATATATTTT.

The chain recombines TRBV29-1 with TRBJ2-7, with D possibly being TRBD1 (6 bases). The V gene's germline CDR1 is SQVTM and CDR2 ANQGSEA. The CDR3 sequence is 12 residues long. The CDR3 sequence: CSARTAFDEQYV. The CDR3 DNA follows: TGCAGTGCTCGGACAGCCTTTGACGAGCAGTACGTC.

Only a few counts were recorded for this clonotype. The genes are TRBV4-3 and TRBJ1-2; D is possibly TRBD1 (5 bases). The CDR3 runs to 16 residues. Trimming stripped 3 bases from V and 4 bases from J, with 18 bases between. From germline, CDR1 is LGHNA and CDR2 YSLEER. Here the CDR3 DNA reads TGCGCCAGCAGCCAGGGACCGGGTTTCGTTAGCTATGGCTACACCTTC. Amino acids: CASSQGPGFVSYGYTF.

As to this clonotype: A junction boundary mismatches the germline segment, possibly from a read error. The rearrangement uses TRBV7-7 and TRBJ2-5; unclear D gene. Germline-derived CDR1 and CDR2 are SSHAT and FNYEAQ (reference sequence). The CDR3 length is 14 residues. CDR3 region: CASRPQSASETQYF. The CDR3 DNA follows: TGTGCTAGCAGGCCTCAGTCGGCAAGCGAGACCCAGTACTTC.

This clonotype was observed a handful of times. The chain recombines TRBV12-3 or TRBV12-4 with TRBJ2-1; 10 bases agree with TRBD2. This CDR3 spans 15 amino acids. V was pared by 4 bases and J by 7 bases, with 7 bases of the junction left unmatched. The CDR3 here is CASSSQAGGPNEQFF. The CDR3 nucleotides read TGTGCCAGCAGTTCCCAAGCGGGGGGGCCGAATGAGCAGTTCTTC.

The chain is built from TRBV7-9 and TRBJ1-1; unclear D gene. The CDR3 extends over 12 amino acids. V was cut by 2 bases and J by 8 bases, with 9 bases left in between. Germline V gene data show CDR1 as SEHNR and CDR2 as FQNEAQ (reference sequence). The CDR3 loop reads CASSLRGQEAFF. The CDR3 DNA reads TGTGCCAGCAGCTTACGTGGGCAGGAAGCTTTCTTT.

The chain combines TRBV2 with TRBJ1-5; TRBD1 aligns across 7 bases. With 5 bases clipped from V and 0 bases from J, the junction kept 10 bases outside the gene matches. Germline V gene lookup returns CDR1 SNHLY and CDR2 FYNNEI. The CDR3 extends over 17 amino acids. In nucleotides, the CDR3 is TGTGCCAGCAGTCCAGACAGGGTTGGGAATAGCAATCAGCCCCAGCATTTT. Translating it yields CASSPDRVGNSNQPQHF.